This entry concerns a single T cell receptor (beta chain). The antigen remains undetermined. Profiled with immunoSEQ multiplex PCR; TCRdb holds only in-frame clones, not every one. The sample carries approximately 160,000 clones, roughly nine tenths recorded once. The data were obtained in a study of cytomegalovirus exposure and HLA in healthy donors. At the level of the study: The 95 to 150 validation repertoires used the same platform as the 666 first-cohort repertoires, a later analysis reported. Overall study findings and caveats: That first-cohort TCR clusters tended to co-occur in the approximately 110 validation repertoires was found in a later analysis.

Germline V CDR1 and CDR2: LNHNV, YYDKDF (reference sequence). The CDR3 runs to 16 residues. Trimming cost V 0 bases and J 4 bases, with 16 bases left between them. Sequenced input: PBMCs. This TCR derives from a woman under 30 in good health and CMV-seropositive. The chain couples TRBV15 to TRBJ2-7; D is perhaps TRBD2 (6 bases). The CDR3 sequence is CATSRDGGLGRYEQYF. DNA of the CDR3: TGTGCCACCAGCAGAGATGGGGGGTTGGGCCGGTACGAGCAGTACTTC.